This T cell receptor (beta chain) was recorded in a study of blood T cell repertoires in COVID-19. The overall study: The analysed material was cDNA or gDNA that came from T cells, B-cell-depleted T cells, or PBMCs.

Original analysis: The authors estimated nucleated cell counts from reference gene primer amplification. The method was immunoSEQ multiplex PCR; TCRdb's version includes in-frame clones alone and lacks a portion of them. V, J and clone size are taken as reported in that table, and D and trimming were inferred from the DNA itself. The data show about 250,000 clones, 84% seen once. Patients in Seattle were enrolled during active infection, then followed longitudinally. The sequencing sample was made of peripheral blood. This TCR derives from a person aged 65 to 85 with COVID-19, enrolled during active disease.

Written as DNA, the CDR3 is TGTGCCAGCAGTCATCTAGCGGGATCTCGTGAGCAGTTCTTC. Encoded protein: CASSHLAGSREQFF. This chain links TRBV27 with TRBJ2-1; 9 bases fit TRBD2. The germline CDR1 and CDR2 sequences are MNHEY and SMNVEV (reference sequence). This CDR3 contains 14 residues. The ends lost 5 bases at V and 9 bases at J; junction bases unmatched: 8.